Below are 9 T cell receptor beta chains sequenced from a single sample in a study of cytomegalovirus exposure and HLA in healthy donors. Both 60 Vbeta primers and 13 Jbeta primers went into the PCR. TCRdb's table, derived via immunoSEQ multiplex PCR, lists solely in-frame clones and lacks some. Of about 140,000 clones in the sample, about four fifths were seen once. Sequenced material: PBMCs. The receptors come from a woman aged 18-29 years in good health and CMV-seropositive.

CDR3 in DNA: TGCGCCAGCAGCCAAGACAGGGGGCTCACTGAAGCTTTCTTT. It translates to CASSQDRGLTEAFF. The V and J genes are TRBV4-3 and TRBJ1-1; 8 bases are a match to TRBD1. CDR3 length: 14 amino acids. Germline CDR1 and CDR2: LGHNA and YSLEER. V lost 0 bases, J lost 4 bases, and 1 base stayed unmatched.

This clone was detected once. The rearrangement joins TRBV19 to TRBJ1-5, with a weak D call TRBD1 (6 bases). Germline CDR1 and CDR2: LNHDA and SQIVND (reference sequence). V was shortened by 4 bases and J by 3 bases, with 10 bases between the two germline ends. This CDR3 spans 14 amino acids. CDR3 sequence: CASSTWTDNQPQHF. The CDR3 region has the DNA TGTGCCAGTAGTACCTGGACAGACAATCAGCCCCAGCATTTT.

V usage is TRBV6-5 and J usage is TRBJ1-2; the match to TRBD1 covers 9 bases. The germline V gene has CDR1 MNHEY and CDR2 SVGAGI. The ends lost 5 bases at V and 5 bases at J; junction bases unmatched: 9. The CDR3 is 15 amino acids. CDR3 in amino acids: CASSTGQGRGYGYTF. DNA for the CDR3: TGTGCCAGCAGTACCGGACAGGGGAGGGGGTATGGCTACACCTTC.

The rearrangement links TRBV6-5 to TRBJ1-6; 7 bases line up with TRBD1. This CDR3 has 15 residues. Germline loops: CDR1 MNHEY, CDR2 SVGAGI. After removal of 0 bases from V and 7 bases from J, the junction contained 3 bases not matched to a gene. The CDR3 sequence is CASSYSGQWNSPLHF. CDR3 coding DNA: TGTGCCAGCAGTTACTCGGGACAGTGGAATTCACCCCTCCACTTT.

V and J are TRBV19 and TRBJ1-4; 7 bases align to TRBD1. J gave up 8 bases and V 3 bases, and 9 bases lay outside the gene matches. Germline lookup yields CDR1 LNHDA and CDR2 SQIVND (reference sequence). This CDR3 has 15 amino acids. CDR3 coding DNA: TGTGCCAGTAGTATGAGGACAGGTTATGGAGAAAAACTGTTTTTT. This codes for CASSMRTGYGEKLFF.

The rearrangement uses TRBV5-1 and TRBJ1-5, with D unclear. Germline lookup yields CDR1 SGHRS and CDR2 YFSETQ. The V gene lost 0 bases and the J gene lost 5 bases, with 12 bases spanning the gap. The CDR3 has 15 residues. CDR3 protein: CASSLVGNRDQPQHF. The CDR3 DNA follows: TGCGCCAGCAGCTTGGTTGGAAACAGAGATCAGCCCCAGCATTTT.

The chain links TRBV5-1 to TRBJ2-7, with TRBD2 matching over 11 bases. The CDR3 length is 15 residues. Germline assignment: CDR1 SGHRS and CDR2 YFSETQ. V was pared by 4 bases and J by 2 bases, with 5 bases of the junction left unmatched. CDR3 coding DNA: TGCGCCAGCAGCCCGGGACTAGCGGTCACCTACGAGCAGTACTTC. Amino acids: CASSPGLAVTYEQYF.

This clone was detected once. The chain combines TRBV2 with TRBJ1-4; D unclear. V was cut by 3 bases and J by 4 bases, with 9 bases left in between. This CDR3 is 14 amino acids long. Germline V gene sequence: CDR1 SNHLY, CDR2 FYNNEI. CDR3 in amino acids: CASSDFGYNEKLFF. CDR3 bases: TGTGCCAGCAGTGACTTCGGGTATAATGAAAAACTGTTTTTT.

The CDR3 bases are TGTGCCAGCAGCTCGTCCGTTTATTCAGATACGCAGTATTTT. It encodes CASSSSVYSDTQYF. The gene calls are TRBV7-9 and TRBJ2-3; D uncertain. Trimming took off 4 bases at V and 4 bases at J, with 12 bases between the two ends. Germline CDR1 and CDR2: SEHNR and FQNEAQ (reference sequence). This CDR3 spans 14 amino acids.